This entry describes one TCR beta chain. Its target is not known. These data originate in a study of cytomegalovirus exposure and HLA in healthy donors. V dropped 0 bases and J dropped 6 bases, with 10 bases sitting between them. The CDR3 is made up of 14 amino acids. CDR1 and CDR2 from the germline V gene are SGHRS and YFSETQ. Study outcomes and limitations: The study recorded 150 to 200 TCR beta chains that were cytomegalovirus-associated. Most observed TCR sequences were rare, whereas some public TCRs were detected in many donors.

PCR used 60 Vbeta primers and 13 Jbeta primers. The repertoire was sequenced with immunoSEQ multiplex PCR; TCRdb's copy has only in-frame clones and lacks some. There are under 200,000 clones in the sample; roughly 88% occur only once, and about 10% lies in the top ten. Sequencing was done on a sample of PBMCs. The receptor was derived from a man aged 18-30 years in good health and CMV-seropositive. This chain joins TRBV5-1 and TRBJ1-5; the D gene is possibly TRBD1 (5 bases). The CDR3 sequence is CASSLEGKGQPQHF. In DNA form, the CDR3 reads TGCGCCAGCAGCTTGGAGGGGAAGGGTCAGCCCCAGCATTTT.